The 27 T cell receptor beta chains listed next were all sequenced from one sample in a study of radiation and T cells in renal cell carcinoma. Indicated time point: baseline pretreatment blood. The treatment denotes: 15 Gy SBRT to primary tumor, nephrectomy 4 weeks later. Using immunoSEQ multiplex PCR, the repertoire was profiled, and TCRdb retains in-frame clones only, with some absent. This table has more than 20,000 clones, approximately 80% appearing once. The source material was blood, sampled from a patient whose treatment included radiotherapy and nephrectomy. The receptors originated from a man aged 60 to 69 with renal cell carcinoma.

The chain combines TRBV18 with TRBJ1-1; D gene unclear. The germline gives CDR1 KGHSH, CDR2 LQKENI. The CDR3 is 14 residues long. The germline V and J ends were trimmed by 2 bases and 1 base, with 8 bases remaining between them. Here the CDR3 DNA reads TGTGCCAGCTCACCAAATGGCCAGAACACTGAAGCTTTCTTT. This encodes CASSPNGQNTEAFF.

This clone was seen a single time. V gene TRBV6-5 combines with J gene TRBJ1-1; D perhaps matches TRBD1 (6 bases). With 0 bases removed from V and 3 bases from J, the gap between germline ends came to 8 bases. CDR3 length equals 14 residues. CDR1 MNHEY and CDR2 SVGAGI come from the germline V gene. CDR3 in amino acids: CASSYSRGDTEAFF. CDR3 nucleotide sequence: TGTGCCAGCAGTTACTCTAGGGGGGACACTGAAGCTTTCTTT.

The chain links TRBV27 to TRBJ2-1; no firm D call. The CDR3 runs 19 residues. Germline V CDR1 and CDR2: MNHEY, SMNVEV (reference sequence). V lost 10 bases and J 0 bases, leaving 28 bases between the germline ends. The CDR3 nucleotides are TGTGCCACCCAGTTAAACTCGCCTCTATTTTGGAGCTCCTACAATGAGCAGTTCTTC. Protein: CATQLNSPLFWSSYNEQFF.

The V gene is TRBV30, the J gene TRBJ2-3, with D perhaps TRBD2 (6 bases). The V gene's germline CDR1 is GTSNPN and CDR2 SVGIG (reference sequence). This CDR3 has 14 residues. With 0 bases removed from V and 4 bases from J, the gap between germline ends came to 11 bases. The CDR3 loop reads CAWSVTLAADTQYF. In DNA form, the CDR3 reads TGTGCCTGGAGTGTTACACTAGCAGCAGATACGCAGTATTTT.

The chain has TRBV5-4 and TRBJ2-7, with D uncertain. The CDR3 totals 13 residues. Germline assignment: CDR1 SGHNT and CDR2 YYREEE (reference sequence). V lost 0 bases and J lost 6, with 10 bases in between. CDR3 protein: CASSLDPSAEQYF. The CDR3 DNA sequence: TGTGCCAGCAGCTTGGACCCCTCAGCCGAGCAGTACTTC.

The sample holds a few counts of this clone. V and J are TRBV7-6 and TRBJ1-2, with 8 bases fitting TRBD1. In germline, CDR1 is SGHVS, CDR2 FNYEAQ. CDR3 length: 16 residues. J gave up 3 bases and V 1 base, and 7 bases lay outside the gene matches. CDR3 DNA: TGTGCCAGCAGCTTAGGGATTCAGGGGGCCCACTATGGCTACACCTTC. As protein: CASSLGIQGAHYGYTF.

The DNA for the CDR3 is TGTGCCAGCAGCTTAGGCAGCTCCTATAATTCACCCCTCCACTTT. Translated, it gives CASSLGSSYNSPLHF. This chain connects TRBV7-2 to TRBJ1-6; no definite D call. Germline V lookup: CDR1 SGHTA, CDR2 FQGNSA. There are 15 residues in the CDR3. The ends were cut back, 1 base at V and 0 bases at J, with 4 bases in the middle. Full variable domain (remainder filled in from reference TRBV7-2 and TRBJ1-6): GAGVSQSPSNKVTEKGKDVELRCDPISGHTALYWYRQSLGQGLEFLIYFQGNSAPDKSGLPSDRFSAERTGGSVSTLTIQRTQQEDSAVYLCASSLGSSYNSPLHFGNGTRLTVT.

The chain is built from TRBV7-9 and TRBJ2-7; D unclear. Germline lookup yields CDR1 SEHNR and CDR2 FQNEAQ (reference sequence). This CDR3 has 13 residues. The V and J ends lost 4 bases and 2 bases respectively, with 9 bases between them. The CDR3 DNA is TGTGCCAGCAGCTCTCGTGGGACCTACGAGCAGTACTTC. Translated: CASSSRGTYEQYF.

The table lists this clone with a few counts. The chain uses TRBV5-1 and TRBJ2-2; the D gene could be TRBD1 or TRBD2 (5 bases each). Trimming pared 1 base from V and 5 bases from J, leaving 12 bases between. This CDR3 region has 15 residues. Germline V gene data show CDR1 as SGHRS and CDR2 as YFSETQ. CDR3 sequence: CASSLLGVSTGELFF. For the CDR3, the DNA is TGCGCCAGCAGCTTGTTGGGGGTTAGTACCGGGGAGCTGTTTTTT.

V usage is TRBV11-2 and J usage is TRBJ1-3; D not certain. Between the trimmed V and J ends, which lost 4 bases and 2 bases, there was a span of 6 bases. The V gene's germline CDR1 is SGHAT and CDR2 FQNNGV. The CDR3 runs 13 residues. CDR3 sequence: CASSSDPGNTIYF. The CDR3 region has the DNA TGTGCCAGCAGCTCCGATCCTGGAAACACCATATATTTT.

This clone has just one count. The genes are TRBV7-9 and TRBJ1-4; TRBD1 is a possible D gene (5 bases). Germline V lookup: CDR1 SEHNR, CDR2 FQNEAQ (reference sequence). Deletions cut 7 bases from V and 6 bases from J, with 18 bases between. The CDR3 length is 15 residues. CDR3 sequence reads: CASTNPGREDEKLFF. The CDR3 DNA follows: TGTGCCAGCACCAACCCGGGCAGGGAGGATGAAAAACTGTTTTTT. The whole variable domain, remainder taken from reference TRBV7-9 and TRBJ1-4, is DTGVSQNPRHKITKRGQNVTFRCDPISEHNRLYWYRQTLGQGPEFLTYFQNEAQLEKSRLLSDRFSAERPKGSFSTLEIQRTEQGDSAMYLCASTNPGREDEKLFFGSGTQLSVL.

This clone appeared a few times. This sequence joins TRBV7-8 and TRBJ2-2; the match to TRBD2 covers 7 bases. J was trimmed by 6 bases and V by 0 bases; bases with no gene match: 7. The CDR3 loop spans 16 amino acids. CDR1 is SGHVS, CDR2 FQNEAQ, per germline. The CDR3 is CASSLAGAAGAGELFF. The CDR3 nucleotides read TGTGCCAGCAGCTTAGCAGGGGCGGCGGGAGCCGGGGAGCTGTTTTTT.

V is TRBV5-5 and J is TRBJ1-2; D is ambiguous. The CDR3 is 16 residues long. Between the trimmed V and J ends, which lost 1 base and 5 bases, there was a span of 18 bases. The V gene's germline CDR1 is SGHKS and CDR2 YYEKEE (reference sequence). CDR3 region: CASSLLGREIGYGYTF. CDR3 in DNA: TGTGCCAGCAGCTTGCTGGGGAGGGAAATCGGGTATGGCTACACCTTC.

The rearrangement links TRBV30 to TRBJ2-7, with a tentative D call TRBD2 (6 bases). From germline, CDR1 is GTSNPN and CDR2 SVGIG (reference sequence). The germline V and J ends were trimmed by 2 bases and 6 bases, with 20 bases remaining between them. This CDR3 is 15 amino acids long. As DNA, the CDR3 is TGTGCCTGGAGTCCCCACGCGGGACTCGAGGGCGAGCAGTACTTC. It is translated as CAWSPHAGLEGEQYF.

The genes are TRBV5-1 and TRBJ2-7; the match to TRBD2 covers 9 bases. This CDR3 region has 14 residues. V lost 4 bases and J lost 3; bases outside the gene matches: 5. The germline CDR1 and CDR2 sequences are SGHRS and YFSETQ. CDR3 coding DNA: TGCGCCAGCAGCGTCCCTAGCGGGGTCTACGAGCAGTACTTC. Its protein is CASSVPSGVYEQYF.

The chain links TRBV7-2 to TRBJ2-7; D perhaps matches TRBD2 (5 bases). Per the germline V gene, CDR1 is SGHTA and CDR2 is FQGNSA. The CDR3 contains 13 residues. The ends were cut back, 2 bases at V and 3 bases at J, with 8 bases in the middle. CDR3 nucleotides: TGTGCCAGCAGCTTATCCGGAGGCTACGAGCAGTACTTC. Translation: CASSLSGGYEQYF.

The chain carries TRBV25-1 and TRBJ2-3; D call uncertain. The CDR3 is 14 residues long. The V end lost 2 bases, the J end lost 7 bases, and 13 bases lay between the germline ends. In germline, CDR1 is MGHDK, CDR2 SYGVNS. The CDR3 here is CASSEQTTMNTQYF. CDR3 DNA sequence: TGTGCCAGCAGTGAACAAACCACGATGAATACGCAGTATTTT.

This chain joins TRBV4-1 and TRBJ2-1, with 15 positions matching TRBD2. Germline CDR1 MGHRA, CDR2 YSYEKL. This CDR3 region has 19 residues. J lost 1 base, V lost 3 bases, and 7 bases had no gene match. CDR3 loop: CASSQEWTSGRGSYNEQFF. DNA for the CDR3: TGCGCCAGCAGCCAGGAATGGACTAGCGGGAGGGGGTCCTACAATGAGCAGTTCTTC.

This chain joins TRBV9 and TRBJ2-3; D may be TRBD2 (6 bases). Between the trimmed V and J ends, which lost 4 bases and 2 bases, there was a span of 11 bases. Germline V gene sequence: CDR1 SGDLS, CDR2 YYNGEE. The CDR3 consists of 14 residues. The CDR3 here is CASSPGVTTDTQYF. The CDR3 DNA is TGTGCCAGCAGCCCGGGGGTTACCACAGATACGCAGTATTTT.

The genes are TRBV5-8 and TRBJ1-3, with D perhaps matching TRBD1 (6 bases). V gave up 5 bases and J gave up 0 bases, with 6 bases separating them. Per germline, CDR1 SGHTS and CDR2 YDEGEE. The CDR3 loop spans 13 amino acids. The CDR3 sequence: CASRQGSGNTIYF. CDR3 sequence (DNA): TGTGCCAGCAGACAGGGCTCTGGAAACACCATATATTTT.

The V call is TRBV10-3, the J call TRBJ2-7, with TRBD2 matching over 7 bases. The V and J ends lost 6 bases and 2 bases, in that order; junction bases with no gene match: 1. Germline loops: CDR1 ENHRY, CDR2 SYGVKD. This CDR3 comprises 12 residues. DNA of the CDR3: TGTGCCATCAGGCGGGAGACCTACGAGCAGTACTTC. Its translation is CAIRRETYEQYF.

The table lists this clone with a count of one. The V gene is TRBV25-1, the J gene TRBJ2-1, with D possibly called TRBD1 or TRBD2 (5 bases each). V lost 8 bases to trimming and J lost 9 bases, with 20 bases between them. Germline CDR1 MGHDK, CDR2 SYGVNS. The CDR3 covers 14 residues. The CDR3 is CASCGGGSSGEQFF. CDR3 bases: TGTGCCAGCTGCGGTGGGGGATCGTCGGGTGAGCAGTTCTTC.

The V gene is TRBV5-8, the J gene TRBJ1-1; maybe TRBD1 (5 bases). In germline, CDR1 is SGHTS, CDR2 YDEGEE. Trimming removed 4 bases from V and 4 bases from J, with 17 bases in between. The CDR3 has 15 residues. The CDR3 spells CASSGRRGRSTEAFF. The DNA for the CDR3 is TGTGCCAGCAGCGGCCGGCGGGGCAGGAGCACTGAAGCTTTCTTT.

The chain combines TRBV4-1 with TRBJ2-1; no clear D gene. CDR1 is MGHRA, CDR2 YSYEKL, per germline. The CDR3 is 13 residues long. V lost 2 bases and J lost 5, with 7 bases in between. The CDR3 nucleotides read TGCGCCAGCAGCCAATCCTCGGACAATGAGCAGTTCTTC. Protein sequence: CASSQSSDNEQFF.

CDR3 DNA sequence: TGCGCCAGCAGCTTGGCGGGATCTGGGAGGGGGAGCACAGATACGCAGTATTTT. Translating gives CASSLAGSGRGSTDTQYF. The chain combines TRBV5-1 with TRBJ2-3; tentative D call: TRBD2 (7 bases). Germline-derived CDR1 and CDR2 are SGHRS and YFSETQ. V was pared by 0 bases and J by 0 bases, with 17 bases between. The CDR3 is 18 residues long. The whole variable domain, remainder taken from reference TRBV5-1 and TRBJ2-3, is KAGVTQTPRYLIKTRGQQVTLSCSPISGHRSVSWYQQTPGQGLQFLFEYFSETQRNKGNFPGRFSGRQFSNSRSEMNVSTLELGDSALYLCASSLAGSGRGSTDTQYFGPGTRLTVL.

The chain is built from TRBV5-4 and TRBJ1-2, with D possibly matching TRBD1 (5 bases). Germline V gene lookup returns CDR1 SGHNT and CDR2 YYREEE (reference sequence). V lost 2 bases, J lost 8 bases, and 13 bases lay in between. The CDR3 extends over 13 amino acids. The DNA for the CDR3 is TGTGCCAGCAGCTTTGGCCAGGGCGACGGCTACACCTTC. Translation: CASSFGQGDGYTF.

The V and J genes are TRBV15 and TRBJ2-3; the D call may be TRBD1 or TRBD2 (6 bases each). The ends were cut back, 4 bases at V and 1 base at J, with 9 bases in the middle. CDR3 length: 14 residues. The germline V gene has CDR1 LNHNV and CDR2 YYDKDF (reference sequence). The CDR3 loop is CATSTGAGTDTQYF. Here the CDR3 DNA reads TGTGCCACCAGCACGGGGGCCGGCACAGATACGCAGTATTTT.